A selection of T cell receptor beta chains follows, all from one sample in a study of radiotherapy plus CTLA-4 blockade in lung cancer. Some clones are missing from TCRdb's copy, which holds only in-frame ones; the method was immunoSEQ multiplex PCR. The table includes around 65,000 clones, 60% to 85% detected once. Sequencing was performed on peripheral blood, taken from a patient treated with radiotherapy plus ipilimumab. These receptors were collected from a human donor with non-small cell lung cancer who had a complete response to radiotherapy plus ipilimumab. CDR3s include the opening cysteine and the closing phenylalanine or tryptophan. D genes are given only for firm matches. Clone size is stated in some rows and not others, as once, few, many or a class when expanded.

D gene	V gene	J gene	clone size	CDR3 DNA	CDR3 protein
TRBD2	TRBV5-1	TRBJ2-3	.	TGCGCCAGCAGCTTCCTAGCGGGGCCACGCACAGATACGCAGTATTTT	CASSFLAGPRTDTQYF
TRBD2	TRBV6-5	TRBJ2-1	.	TGTGCCAGCAGTTACTCGTCTAGCGGGAGATACAATGAGCAGTTCTTC	CASSYSSSGRYNEQFF
.	TRBV29-1	TRBJ1-1	once	TGCAGCGTTGAAGTGGCCAGAGACACTGAAGCTTTCTTT	CSVEVARDTEAFF
.	TRBV4-1	TRBJ2-3	.	TGCGCCAGCAGCCAAGATATGAGCCGGCGGAGCACAGATACGCAGTATTTT	CASSQDMSRRSTDTQYF
TRBD2	TRBV11-3	TRBJ2-1	.	TGTGCCAGCAGCCCAGGGACTAGCGGGAGGCAAGATGAGCAGTTCTTC	CASSPGTSGRQDEQFF
.	TRBV7-6	TRBJ1-4	.	TGTGCCAGCAGTCACCCGGGACGGGGAGGTGAAAAACTGTTTTTT	CASSHPGRGGEKLFF
TRBD2	TRBV18	TRBJ2-7	few	TGTGCCAGCTCACCCCTAGCGGCTGGGGTGTCCGAGCAGTACTTC	CASSPLAAGVSEQYF
TRBD1	TRBV5-1	TRBJ2-1	once	TGCGCCAGCAGCTTGGGGGACAGGGGAGCCTACAATGAGCAGTTCTTC	CASSLGDRGAYNEQFF
.	TRBV5-1	TRBJ1-4	.	TGCGCCAGCAGCACCGAGTATGGATCTAGTAATGAAAAACTGTTTTTT	CASSTEYGSSNEKLFF
TRBD1	TRBV6-5	TRBJ1-2	.	TGTGCCAGCAGTTCTCTACAGGGGGCTCGGGGCTACACCTTC	CASSSLQGARGYTF
.	TRBV25-1	TRBJ1-6	.	TGTGCCAGCAGTGAATCGGTGTATAATTCACCCCTCCACTTT	CASSESVYNSPLHF
.	TRBV10-3	TRBJ1-5	.	TGTGCCATCAGTGAGATAGTAGGACAGCCCCAGCATTTT	CAISEIVGQPQHF
TRBD1	TRBV28	TRBJ1-2	.	TGTGCCAGCAGTTTGGGGGACAGAATCTATGGCTACACCTTC	CASSLGDRIYGYTF
TRBD1	TRBV30	TRBJ1-2	.	TGTGCCTGGAGGCAACGGGGCGGCCAGGGGGCCCGAGGCTACACCTTC	CAWRQRGGQGARGYTF
.	TRBV5-5	TRBJ1-1	.	TGTGCCAGCAGTCAAACAGGGCGAAACACTGAAGCTTTCTTT	CASSQTGRNTEAFF
.	TRBV7-2	TRBJ2-7	few	TGTGCCAGCAGCTTAGAAGGAGTGGGATTCTACGAGCAGTACTTC	CASSLEGVGFYEQYF
TRBD2	TRBV4-3	TRBJ2-1	.	TGCGCCAGCAGCCAAGATCCTGGGGGAGGGGCCTACAATGAGCAGTTCTTC	CASSQDPGGGAYNEQFF
TRBD2	TRBV14	TRBJ2-2	few	TGTGCCAGCAGCCAAGAGACTAGCGACTACACCGGGGAGCTGTTTTTT	CASSQETSDYTGELFF
TRBD1	TRBV11-3	TRBJ2-5	.	TGTGCCAGCAGACCGGACAGGGTTTTAGAGACCCAGTACTTC	CASRPDRVLETQYF
.	TRBV27	TRBJ2-1	.	TGTGCCAGCAGTTTTGGGGAAGTAGCCTACAATGAGCAGTTCTTC	CASSFGEVAYNEQFF
.	TRBV10-3	TRBJ1-2	.	TGTGCCATCAGTGGGGCCCCGGGACGGAACTATGGCTACACCTTC	CAISGAPGRNYGYTF
TRBD1	TRBV4-1	TRBJ1-1	few	TGCGCCAGCAGCCAATACAGGGGTGGCACTGAAGCTTTCTTT	CASSQYRGGTEAFF
.	TRBV7-9	TRBJ1-2	.	TGTGCCAGCAGCTTACGGCAAGGGGATAGAGGCTACACCTTC	CASSLRQGDRGYTF
.	TRBV6-1	TRBJ2-1	.	TGTGCCAGCTCTTCCCGGGACGGGAGTTACAATGAGCAGTTCTTC	CASSSRDGSYNEQFF
TRBD1	TRBV11-3	TRBJ2-3	.	TGTGCCAGCAGCTTAGATGGGGGACAGGGAACAGATACGCAGTATTTT	CASSLDGGQGTDTQYF
TRBD1	TRBV28	TRBJ2-7	few	TGTGCCAGCAGTTTACCAACAGGGGCCGGCTACGAGCAGTACTTC	CASSLPTGAGYEQYF
TRBD2	TRBV10-3	TRBJ2-1	.	TGTGCCATCAGTGAGATTAGCGGGAGGTTCTATGAGCAGTTCTTC	CAISEISGRFYEQFF
TRBD2	TRBV14	TRBJ2-5	.	TGTGCCAGCAGCCGCCAGCGGGAGAGCCAACAGACCCAGTACTTC	CASSRQRESQQTQYF
.	TRBV4-3	TRBJ2-7	.	TGCGCCAGCAGCCAAGTTCTGGGCAGGAGCTACGAGCAGTACTTC	CASSQVLGRSYEQYF
TRBD1	TRBV5-1	TRBJ1-2	.	TGCGCCAGCAGGACAGGGGGCGGCGAGGATTATGGCTACACCTTC	CASRTGGGEDYGYTF
.	TRBV7-9	TRBJ1-5	.	TGTGCCAGCAGCTTAGCTGGGATTCAGCCCCAGCATTTT	CASSLAGIQPQHF
.	TRBV30	TRBJ1-2	.	TGTGCCTCGACGAGGGTCCGGGAAGGCTACACCTTC	CASTRVREGYTF
TRBD2	TRBV10-2	TRBJ2-1	once	TGCGCCAGCAGTCTAGCGGGAGGGCCTGTACTGAGCTCCTACAATGAGCAGTTCTTC	CASSLAGGPVLSSYNEQFF
TRBD2	TRBV11-3	TRBJ2-5	.	TGTGCCAGCAGCTTAGGACTAGCGGGAAGGGGAGAGACCCAGTACTTC	CASSLGLAGRGETQYF
.	TRBV30	TRBJ1-1	.	TGTGCCTGGAGCCGTACAGGGAGCACTGAAGCTTTCTTT	CAWSRTGSTEAFF
.	TRBV11-3	TRBJ2-5	once	TGTGCCAGCAGCTTAGAAAGGTGGCAAGAGACCCAGTACTTC	CASSLERWQETQYF
TRBD2	TRBV19	TRBJ2-3	.	TGTGCCAGTAGTATCCGTGCGACGGGGGGGGGCACAGATACGCAGTATTTT	CASSIRATGGGTDTQYF
.	TRBV15	TRBJ2-2	.	TGTGCCACCAGCAGAGATAAAGCCCGGGGCCCCGGGGAGCTGTTTTTT	CATSRDKARGPGELFF
TRBD1	TRBV5-4	TRBJ1-6	.	TGTGCCAGCAGCAGCGGACAGGGGGCGAATAATTCACCCCTCCACTTT	CASSSGQGANNSPLHF
TRBD1	TRBV19	TRBJ1-5	.	TGTGCCAGTAGTATACAGGGGGCGCGTAATCAGCCCCAGCATTTT	CASSIQGARNQPQHF
.	TRBV6-5	TRBJ1-1	.	TGTGCCAGCAGTGCCTGGGGGGAGAACACTGAAGCTTTCTTT	CASSAWGENTEAFF
.	TRBV29-1	TRBJ2-1	few	TGCAGCGTAAAGGGGTACAATGAGCAGTTCTTC	CSVKGYNEQFF
.	TRBV27	TRBJ2-1	.	TGTGCCAGCAGTTTATCGACTTCTGAGCAGTTCTTC	CASSLSTSEQFF
.	TRBV15	TRBJ1-1	.	TGTGCCACCAGCAGAGTGGGGACTGAAGCTTTCTTT	CATSRVGTEAFF
.	TRBV7-2	TRBJ2-1	once	TGTGCCAGCAGCTTAGCAGGGGGGTTTTCCTACAATGAGCAGTTCTTC	CASSLAGGFSYNEQFF
.	TRBV7-8	TRBJ2-1	.	TGTGCCAGCAGCTTTGGGCGGATCTCCTACAATGAGCAGTTCTTC	CASSFGRISYNEQFF
.	TRBV10-2	TRBJ2-3	.	TGCGCCAGTGGGCTTTACGATACGCAGTATTTT	CASGLYDTQYF
.	TRBV7-2	TRBJ1-1	.	TGTGCCAGCAGCATACAGGCCCGGGCTGAAGCTTTCTTT	CASSIQARAEAFF
TRBD1	TRBV30	TRBJ2-2	.	TGTGCCTGGAGTCTGGTAGGGGGCTCCGGGGAGCTGTTTTTT	CAWSLVGGSGELFF
TRBD2	TRBV4-1	TRBJ2-5	.	TGCGCCAGCAGCCAAGACTTGTCTAGCGGATTCCTTAACGGGGAGACCCAGTACTTC	CASSQDLSSGFLNGETQYF